This T cell receptor (beta chain) was retrieved from a study of blood T cell repertoires in COVID-19. Study at large: Material from acute and convalescent COVID-19 was sourced from the United States, Italy and Spain. Sources were T cells, B-cell-depleted T cells, or PBMCs; the material itself was cDNA or gDNA.

The V gene's germline CDR1 is KGHDR and CDR2 SFDVKD. This CDR3 comprises 15 residues. V was clipped by 3 bases and J by 5 bases; unmatched bases: 6. The authors' processing: Researchers report that nucleated cell counts were estimated from reference gene primer amplification. The repertoire was sequenced with immunoSEQ multiplex PCR; TCRdb's copy has only in-frame clones and lacks some. V, J and clone size derive from that table, while D and trimming were established from the DNA sequence. This sample carries some 96,000 clones, 80% of them seen once, and the ten largest clones take roughly an eighth.

This chain uses TRBV24-1 with TRBJ1-2; the match to TRBD1 covers 9 bases. The TCR was taken from a woman aged 65 to 85 with acute or convalescent COVID-19. The material sequenced was peripheral blood. As DNA, the CDR3 is TGTGCCACCAGTGATCGGACAGGGGAGTGGTATGGCTACACCTTC. Its translation: CATSDRTGEWYGYTF.